This T cell receptor (beta chain) came from a study of blood T cell repertoires in COVID-19. Study details: COVID-19 samples from acute and convalescent phases originated in the United States, Italy and Spain. The cDNA or gDNA used as material had been derived from T cells, B-cell-depleted T cells, or PBMCs.

Per the original data handling: Reference gene primer amplification gave nucleated cell count estimates. TCRdb keeps only in-frame clones here, not all; method: immunoSEQ multiplex PCR. Clone size and the V and J calls come from that table; the DNA yielded D and trimming. The sample contains around 260,000 clones, 83% of which appear only once. The sequencing sample was made of peripheral blood. This clonotype originated in a woman between 45 and 60 years old who had recovered from COVID-19.

CDR3 region: CASSQRGGTDTQYF. For the CDR3, the DNA is TGTGCCAGCAGCCAGAGAGGAGGCACAGATACGCAGTATTTT. This rearrangement joins TRBV3-1 (or the pseudogene TRBV3-2) to TRBJ2-3; D is unclear. This CDR3 has 14 amino acids. V was shortened by 3 bases and J by 1 base, with 8 bases between the two germline ends. Germline assignment: CDR1 LGHDT and CDR2 YNNKEL (reference sequence).